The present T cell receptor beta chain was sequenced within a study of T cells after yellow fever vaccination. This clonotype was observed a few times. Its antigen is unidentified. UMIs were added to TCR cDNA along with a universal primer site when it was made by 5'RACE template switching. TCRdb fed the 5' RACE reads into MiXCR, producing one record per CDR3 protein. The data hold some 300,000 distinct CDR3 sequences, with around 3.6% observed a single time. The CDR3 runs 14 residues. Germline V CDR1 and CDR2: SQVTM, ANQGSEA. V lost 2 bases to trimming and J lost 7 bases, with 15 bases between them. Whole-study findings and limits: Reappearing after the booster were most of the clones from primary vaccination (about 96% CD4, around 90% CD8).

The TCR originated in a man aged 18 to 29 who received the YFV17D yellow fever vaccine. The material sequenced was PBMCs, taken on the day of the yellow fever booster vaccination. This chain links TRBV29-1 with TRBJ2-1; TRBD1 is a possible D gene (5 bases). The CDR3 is CSVEMPSAGNEQFF. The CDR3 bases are TGCAGCGTTGAAATGCCGTCTGCAGGGAATGAGCAGTTCTTC.